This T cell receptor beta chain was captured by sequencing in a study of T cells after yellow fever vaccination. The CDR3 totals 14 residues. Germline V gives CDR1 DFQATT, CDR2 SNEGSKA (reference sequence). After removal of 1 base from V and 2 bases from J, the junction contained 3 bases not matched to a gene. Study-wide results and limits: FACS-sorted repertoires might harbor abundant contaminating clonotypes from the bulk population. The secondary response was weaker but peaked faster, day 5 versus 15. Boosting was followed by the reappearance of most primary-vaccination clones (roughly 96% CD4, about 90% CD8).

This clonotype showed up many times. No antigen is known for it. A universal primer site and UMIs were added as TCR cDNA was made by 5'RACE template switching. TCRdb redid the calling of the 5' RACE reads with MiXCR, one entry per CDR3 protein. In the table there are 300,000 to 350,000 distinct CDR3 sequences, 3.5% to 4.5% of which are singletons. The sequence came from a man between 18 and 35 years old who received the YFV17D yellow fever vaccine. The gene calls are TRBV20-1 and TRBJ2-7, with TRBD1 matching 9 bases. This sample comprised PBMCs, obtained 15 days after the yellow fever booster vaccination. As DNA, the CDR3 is TGCAGTGCTAGAGCCCACAGGGGGCCCTACGAGCAGTACGTC. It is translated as CSARAHRGPYEQYV.